These 5 T cell receptor beta chains were sequenced from one sample in a study of post-analysis software for immune sequencing data (dated by TCRdb to the mid-2010s). On the study overall, not on this receptor specifically: Roughly 5 TRBV segments, including TRBV5-6, TRBV5-1 and TRBV20-1, were significantly more frequent in patients than controls.

These receptors' targets are unknown. Library generation was performed with PCR. The instrument was an Illumina HiSeq 2500. Unique molecular identifiers were incorporated into TCR beta cDNA libraries to reduce PCR and sequencing biases. In TCRdb, the public reads were trimmed at Q25 with fastp and aligned with MiXCR, with productive beta chains retained. Identical CDR3 protein sequences are pooled into one entry, listed with their most common genes and DNA. Across this sample there are 250,000 to 300,000 distinct CDR3 sequences, with 36% seen only once. Approximately 4.6% of the sample rests with the top ten. Sequenced input: blood. These receptor sequences come from a girl under 18 with multiple sclerosis.

This clonotype was recorded once. J is TRBJ2-7 and V is TRBV20-1; TRBD2 agrees at 11 bases. Unmatched junction bases numbered 8, after V lost 1 base and J lost 6 bases. The CDR3 is 15 amino acids. The germline V gene has CDR1 DFQATT and CDR2 SNEGSKA (reference sequence). The chain's CDR3 is CSARVVLAGAGEQYF. The CDR3 coding sequence is TGCAGTGCTAGAGTAGTACTAGCGGGAGCGGGCGAGCAGTACTTC.

The chain couples TRBV20-1 to TRBJ2-5; either TRBD1 or TRBD2 may fit D (5 bases each). The assigned J gene may be wrong: the sequence end matches TRBJ2-7 better. Germline V CDR1 and CDR2: DFQATT, SNEGSKA (reference sequence). The CDR3 has 14 residues. The CDR3 region has the DNA TGCAGTGGAAACGGACGGGTGGGGGACGGCGAGCAGTACTTC. Translated: CSGNGRVGDGEQYF.

As to this clonotype: A much larger clone differs by one base, so this may be a read error. The chain joins TRBV7-8 to TRBJ1-6; 7 nucleotides match TRBD1. CDR3 length: 16 residues. Germline V gene data show CDR1 as SGHVS and CDR2 as FQNEAQ. The CDR3 coding sequence is TGTGCCAGCAGCTTAAGGACAGGCCCCTATAATTCATCCCTCCACTTT. Residues: CASSLRTGPYNSSLHF. The full variable domain, rest sourced from reference TRBV7-8 and TRBJ1-6, is GAGVSQSPRYKVAKRGQDVALRCDPISGHVSLFWYQQALGQGPEFLTYFQNEAQLDKSGLPSDRFFAERPEGSVSTLKIQRTQQEDSAVYLCASSLRTGPYNSSLHFGNGTRLTVT.

Worth noting for this clonotype: A much larger clone differs from this one at a single base, so this may be a read error. The rearrangement uses TRBV18 and TRBJ2-1; D is undetermined. Germline V lookup: CDR1 KGHSH, CDR2 LQKENI. The CDR3 spans 11 residues. The CDR3 DNA reads TGTGCCAGCTCAATACGAGATGAGCTGTTCTTC. It is translated as CASSIRDELFF.

The chain has TRBV25-1 and TRBJ2-5; unclear D gene. CDR3 size: 15 residues. The germline gives CDR1 MGHDK, CDR2 SYGVNS. With 2 bases removed from V and 2 bases from J, the gap between germline ends came to 12 bases. The CDR3 region is CASSERPGRQETQYF. CDR3 coding DNA: TGTGCCAGCAGTGAAAGGCCAGGTCGGCAAGAGACCCAGTACTTC.